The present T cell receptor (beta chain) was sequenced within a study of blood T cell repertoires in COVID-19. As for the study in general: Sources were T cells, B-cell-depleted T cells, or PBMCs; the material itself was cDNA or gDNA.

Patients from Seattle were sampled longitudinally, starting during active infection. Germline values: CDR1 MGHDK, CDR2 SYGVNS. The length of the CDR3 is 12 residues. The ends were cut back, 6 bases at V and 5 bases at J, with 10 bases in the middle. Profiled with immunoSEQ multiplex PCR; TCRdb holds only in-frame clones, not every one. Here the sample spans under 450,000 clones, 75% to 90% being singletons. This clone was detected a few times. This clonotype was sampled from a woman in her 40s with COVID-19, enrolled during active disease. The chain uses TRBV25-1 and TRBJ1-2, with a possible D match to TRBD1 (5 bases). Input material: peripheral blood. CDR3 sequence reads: CASSPGGYGYTF. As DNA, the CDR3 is TGTGCCAGCAGCCCCGGGGGGTATGGCTACACCTTC.